Shown below are 9 T cell receptor beta chains from a single sample sequenced in a study of blood T cells in healthy people across ages. Through a sample-barcoded 5' primer and a J-beta primer mix, a second PCR was run for roughly 7 to 12 cycles. TCRdb analysed the 5' RACE reads with MiXCR anew, one entry per CDR3 protein. The data contain roughly 1,800,000 distinct CDR3 sequences, roughly 49% of them singletons. Sequenced sample: blood. Every receptor here comes from a woman aged 35 to 49 in good health.

J is TRBJ2-3 and V is TRBV5-1; 8 bases line up with TRBD2. The CDR3 spans 13 residues. Germline V gene lookup returns CDR1 SGHRS and CDR2 YFSETQ. The V and J ends lost 4 bases and 11 bases, in that order; junction bases with no gene match: 9. The CDR3 coding sequence is TGCGCCAGCAGCAGACCGGGACTAGGTGGGCAGTATTTT. Protein product: CASSRPGLGGQYF.

The chain has TRBV9 and TRBJ1-2; D might be TRBD1 (6 bases). The germline V gene has CDR1 SGDLS and CDR2 YYNGEE. The CDR3 length is 14 residues. The V gene lost 4 bases and the J gene lost 8 bases, with 18 bases spanning the gap. CDR3 region: CASSPTGTSEGYTF. CDR3 coding DNA: TGTGCCAGCAGCCCTACCGGGACATCAGAAGGCTACACCTTC.

This clonotype was seen many times. V is TRBV7-9 and J is TRBJ2-3, with D hard to call. Per the germline V gene, CDR1 is SEHNR and CDR2 is FQNEAQ (reference sequence). V was shortened by 6 bases and J by 4 bases, with 8 bases between the two germline ends. The CDR3 covers 12 residues. The CDR3 DNA follows: TGTGCCAGCAGTTTCGGCCCAGATACGCAGTATTTT. As protein: CASSFGPDTQYF.

The chain employs TRBV20-1 and TRBJ2-1; no definite D call. The germline gives CDR1 DFQATT, CDR2 SNEGSKA (reference sequence). V was pared by 0 bases and J by 7 bases, with 10 bases between. The CDR3 is 13 residues long. CDR3 sequence reads: CSARDQDQNEQFF. Written as DNA, the CDR3 is TGCAGTGCTAGAGACCAGGATCAAAATGAGCAGTTCTTC.

The chain recombines TRBV6-2 or TRBV6-3 with TRBJ2-5; 7 bases map to TRBD2. CDR3 length: 18 amino acids. Germline V gene lookup returns CDR1 MNHEY and CDR2 SVGEGT. Trimming cost V 2 bases and J 1 base; bases outside gene matches: 13. CDR3 region: CASSYPNPSGGVQETQYF. In DNA, the CDR3 is TGTGCCAGCAGTTACCCGAATCCTAGCGGAGGGGTCCAAGAGACCCAGTACTTC.

This clonotype appeared once. The chain uses TRBV29-1 and TRBJ2-5; the match to TRBD2 covers 10 bases. The CDR3 loop spans 14 amino acids. After removal of 6 bases from V and 11 bases from J, the junction contained 15 bases not matched to a gene. The germline V gene encodes CDR1 SQVTM and CDR2 ANQGSEA. CDR3 nucleotide sequence: TGCAGCGTCCTAAGCGGGGGGGCCAGGAATGAGCAGTACTTC. Its protein product is CSVLSGGARNEQYF.

V is TRBV4-1 and J is TRBJ2-5; D ambiguous. Germline V gene data show CDR1 as MGHRA and CDR2 as YSYEKL. V dropped 0 bases and J dropped 2 bases, with 10 bases sitting between them. The CDR3 length is 15 residues. DNA for the CDR3: TGCGCCAGCAGCCAAGAGTGGCAACAGCAAGAGACCCAGTACTTC. It is translated as CASSQEWQQQETQYF.

The chain joins TRBV7-6 to TRBJ1-5; D is unclear. This CDR3 has 13 residues. Trimming removed 1 base from V and 6 bases from J, with 7 bases in between. Germline V gene sequence: CDR1 SGHVS, CDR2 FNYEAQ. The CDR3 loop reads CASSLGWVQPQHF. Here the CDR3 DNA reads TGTGCCAGCAGCTTAGGTTGGGTTCAGCCCCAGCATTTT.

This rearrangement joins TRBV13 to TRBJ2-5, with a possible D match to TRBD2 (5 bases). The CDR3 has 16 residues. CDR1 and CDR2 (germline): PRHDT, FYEKMQ (reference sequence). With 1 base removed from V and 5 bases from J, the gap between germline ends came to 17 bases. CDR3 loop: CASSLAGSLGGETQYF. For the CDR3, the DNA is TGTGCCAGCAGCTTAGCGGGGTCCCTAGGAGGTGAGACCCAGTACTTC.